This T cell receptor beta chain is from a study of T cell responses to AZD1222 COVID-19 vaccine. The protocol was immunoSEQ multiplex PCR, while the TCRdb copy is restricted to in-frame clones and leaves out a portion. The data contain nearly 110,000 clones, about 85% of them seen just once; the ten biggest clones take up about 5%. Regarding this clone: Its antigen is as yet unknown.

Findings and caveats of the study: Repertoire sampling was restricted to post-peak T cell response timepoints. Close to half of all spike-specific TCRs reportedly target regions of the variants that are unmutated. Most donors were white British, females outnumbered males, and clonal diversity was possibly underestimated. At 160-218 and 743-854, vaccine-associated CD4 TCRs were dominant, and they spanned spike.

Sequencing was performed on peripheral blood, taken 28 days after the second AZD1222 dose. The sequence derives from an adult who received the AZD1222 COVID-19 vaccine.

In DNA form, the CDR3 reads TGTGCCAGCAGCGTAGAGGATCGAGGAGGCTACGAGCAGTACTTC. Encoded protein: CASSVEDRGGYEQYF. The rearrangement joins TRBV9 to TRBJ2-7; the D gene is possibly TRBD2 (5 bases). V dropped 0 bases and J dropped 3 bases, with 13 bases sitting between them. The CDR3 sequence is 15 residues long. Germline CDR1 SGDLS, CDR2 YYNGEE.